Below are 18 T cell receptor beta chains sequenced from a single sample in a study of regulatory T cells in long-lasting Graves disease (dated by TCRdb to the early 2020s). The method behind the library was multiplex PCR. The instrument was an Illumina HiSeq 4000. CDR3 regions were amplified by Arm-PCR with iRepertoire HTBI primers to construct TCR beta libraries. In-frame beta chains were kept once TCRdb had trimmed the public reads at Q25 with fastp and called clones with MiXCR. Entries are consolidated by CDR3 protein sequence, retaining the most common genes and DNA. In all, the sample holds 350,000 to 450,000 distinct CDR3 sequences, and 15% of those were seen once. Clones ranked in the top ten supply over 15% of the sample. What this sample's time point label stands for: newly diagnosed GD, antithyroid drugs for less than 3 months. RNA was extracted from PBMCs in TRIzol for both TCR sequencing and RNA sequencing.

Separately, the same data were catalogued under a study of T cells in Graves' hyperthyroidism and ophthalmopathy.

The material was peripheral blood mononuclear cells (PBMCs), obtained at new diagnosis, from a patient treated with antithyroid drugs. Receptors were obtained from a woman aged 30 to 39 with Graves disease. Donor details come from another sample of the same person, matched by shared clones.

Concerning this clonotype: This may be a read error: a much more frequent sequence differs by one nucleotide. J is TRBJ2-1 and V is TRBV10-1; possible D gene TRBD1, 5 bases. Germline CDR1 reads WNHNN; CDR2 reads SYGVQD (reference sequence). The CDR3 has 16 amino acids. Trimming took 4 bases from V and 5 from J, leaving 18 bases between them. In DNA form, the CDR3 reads TGCGCCAGCAGTGGGTCAATTGGCAGGGAAAACAATGAGCAGTTCTTC. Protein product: CASSGSIGRENNEQFF.

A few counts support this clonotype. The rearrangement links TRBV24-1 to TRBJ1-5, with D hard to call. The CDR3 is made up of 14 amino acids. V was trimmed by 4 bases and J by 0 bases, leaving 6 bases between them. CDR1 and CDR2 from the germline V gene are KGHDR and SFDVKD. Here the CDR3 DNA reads TGTGCCACCAGTGAGAGTTATAGCAATCAGCCCCAGCATTTT. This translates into CATSESYSNQPQHF.

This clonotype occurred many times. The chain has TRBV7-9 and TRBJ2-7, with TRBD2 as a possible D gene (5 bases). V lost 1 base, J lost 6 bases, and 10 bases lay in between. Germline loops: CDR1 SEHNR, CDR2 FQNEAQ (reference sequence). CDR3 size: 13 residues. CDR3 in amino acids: CASSLGRGGEQYF. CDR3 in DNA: TGTGCCAGCAGCTTAGGGAGAGGAGGCGAGCAGTACTTC.

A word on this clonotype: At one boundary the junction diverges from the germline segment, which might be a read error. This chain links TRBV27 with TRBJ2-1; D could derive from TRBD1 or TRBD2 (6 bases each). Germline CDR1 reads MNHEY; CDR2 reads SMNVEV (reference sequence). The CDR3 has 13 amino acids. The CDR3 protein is CASSPITGAPGIF. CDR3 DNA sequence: TGTGCCAGCAGTCCCATCACGGGGGCCCCCGGGATCTTC.

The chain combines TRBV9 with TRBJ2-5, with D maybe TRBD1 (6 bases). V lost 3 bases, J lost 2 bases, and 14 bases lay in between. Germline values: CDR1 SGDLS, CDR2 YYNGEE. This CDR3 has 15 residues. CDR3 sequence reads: CASSGSGTYQETQYF. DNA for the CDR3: TGTGCCAGCAGCGGTTCCGGGACATATCAAGAGACCCAGTACTTC. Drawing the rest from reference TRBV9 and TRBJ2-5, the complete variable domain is DSGVTQTPKHLITATGQRVTLRCSPRSGDLSVYWYQQSLDQGLQFLIQYYNGEERAKGNILERFSAQQFPDLHSELNLSSLELGDSALYFCASSGSGTYQETQYFGPGTRLLVL.

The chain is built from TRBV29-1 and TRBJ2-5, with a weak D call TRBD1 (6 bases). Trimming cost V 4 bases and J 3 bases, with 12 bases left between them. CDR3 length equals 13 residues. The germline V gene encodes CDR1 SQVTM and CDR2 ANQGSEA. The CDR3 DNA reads TGCAGCGTTGGGACAGCGGCGGAAGAGACCCAGTACTTC. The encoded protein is CSVGTAAEETQYF.

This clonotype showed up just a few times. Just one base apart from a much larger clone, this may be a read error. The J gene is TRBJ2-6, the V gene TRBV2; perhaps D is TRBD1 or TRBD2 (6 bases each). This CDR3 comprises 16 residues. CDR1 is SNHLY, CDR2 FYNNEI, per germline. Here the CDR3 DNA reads TGTGCCAGCAGTGAACAGGGGAGGTCCGGGGCCAACGTCCTGGCTTTC. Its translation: CASSEQGRSGANVLAF. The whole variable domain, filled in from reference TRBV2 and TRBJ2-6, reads EPEVTQTPSHQVTQMGQEVILRCVPISNHLYFYWYRQILGQKVEFLVSFYNNEISEKSEIFDDQFSVERPDGSNFTLKIRSTKLEDSAMYFCASSEQGRSGANVLAFGAGSRLTVL.

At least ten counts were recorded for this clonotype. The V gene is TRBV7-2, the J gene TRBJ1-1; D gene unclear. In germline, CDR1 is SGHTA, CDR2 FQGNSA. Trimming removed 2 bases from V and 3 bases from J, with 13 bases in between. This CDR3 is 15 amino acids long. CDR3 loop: CASSLQGRGYTEAFF. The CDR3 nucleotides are TGTGCCAGCAGCTTACAAGGGCGTGGGTACACTGAAGCTTTCTTT.

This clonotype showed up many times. CDR3 sequence: CSAGQGVPSGNTIYF. CDR3 nucleotide sequence: TGCAGTGCGGGACAGGGAGTTCCCTCTGGAAACACCATATATTTT. The chain uses TRBV20-1 and TRBJ1-3, with TRBD1 identical over 9 bases. The V and J ends lost 6 bases and 0 bases, in that order; junction bases with no gene match: 6. The CDR3 loop spans 15 amino acids. The germline V gene encodes CDR1 DFQATT and CDR2 SNEGSKA (reference sequence).

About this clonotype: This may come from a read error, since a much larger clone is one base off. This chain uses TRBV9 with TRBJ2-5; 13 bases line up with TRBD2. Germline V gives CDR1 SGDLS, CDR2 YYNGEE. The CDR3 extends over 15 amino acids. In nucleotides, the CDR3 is TGTACCAGCAGCACGTGGACTAGCGGGAGCGAGACCCAGTACTTC. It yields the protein CTSSTWTSGSETQYF.

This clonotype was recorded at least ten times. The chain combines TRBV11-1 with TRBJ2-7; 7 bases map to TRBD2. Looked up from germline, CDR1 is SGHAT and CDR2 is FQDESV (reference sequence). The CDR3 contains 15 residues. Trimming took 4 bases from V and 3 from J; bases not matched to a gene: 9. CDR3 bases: TGTGCCAGCAGCTCTCTTACTAGCGAACACTACGAGCAGTACTTC. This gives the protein CASSSLTSEHYEQYF.

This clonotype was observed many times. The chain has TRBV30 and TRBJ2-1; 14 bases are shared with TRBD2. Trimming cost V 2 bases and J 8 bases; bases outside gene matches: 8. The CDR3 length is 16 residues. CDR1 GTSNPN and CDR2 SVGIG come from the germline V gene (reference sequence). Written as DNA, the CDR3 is TGTGCCTGGAGTCCCGCCGGGACTAGCGGGAGCGATGAGCAGTTCTTC. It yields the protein CAWSPAGTSGSDEQFF.

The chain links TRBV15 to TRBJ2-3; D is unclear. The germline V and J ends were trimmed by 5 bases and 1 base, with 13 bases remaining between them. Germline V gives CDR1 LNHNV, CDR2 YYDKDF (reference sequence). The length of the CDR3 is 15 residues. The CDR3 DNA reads TGTGCCACCAGCGGACGGACGACTCGCACAGATACGCAGTATTTT. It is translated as CATSGRTTRTDTQYF. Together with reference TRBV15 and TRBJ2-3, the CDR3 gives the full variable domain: DAMVIQNPRYQVTQFGKPVTLSCSQTLNHNVMYWYQQKSSQAPKLLFHYYDKDFNNEADTPDNFQSRRPNTSFCFLDIRSPGLGDTAMYLCATSGRTTRTDTQYFGPGTRLTVL.

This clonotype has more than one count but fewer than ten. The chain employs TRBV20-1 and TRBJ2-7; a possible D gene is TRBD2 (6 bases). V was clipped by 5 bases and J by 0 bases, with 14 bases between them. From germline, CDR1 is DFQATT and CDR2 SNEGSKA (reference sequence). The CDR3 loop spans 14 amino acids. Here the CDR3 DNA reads TGCAGTGCTTTAGCGGCTTTTAGCTCCTACGAGCAGTACTTC. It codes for CSALAAFSSYEQYF.

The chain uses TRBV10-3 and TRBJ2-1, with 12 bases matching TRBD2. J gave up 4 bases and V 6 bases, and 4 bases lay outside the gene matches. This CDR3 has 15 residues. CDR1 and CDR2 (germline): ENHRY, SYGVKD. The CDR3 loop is CAIRTGTSGYNEQFF. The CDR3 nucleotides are TGTGCCATCAGAACCGGGACTAGCGGGTACAATGAGCAGTTCTTC.

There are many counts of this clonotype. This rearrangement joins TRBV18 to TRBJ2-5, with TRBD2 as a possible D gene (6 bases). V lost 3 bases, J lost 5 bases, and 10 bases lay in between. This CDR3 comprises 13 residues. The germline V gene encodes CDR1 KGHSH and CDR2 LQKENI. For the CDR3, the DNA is TGTGCCAGCTCACCGAAGCGGGTGGAGACCCAGTACTTC. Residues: CASSPKRVETQYF.

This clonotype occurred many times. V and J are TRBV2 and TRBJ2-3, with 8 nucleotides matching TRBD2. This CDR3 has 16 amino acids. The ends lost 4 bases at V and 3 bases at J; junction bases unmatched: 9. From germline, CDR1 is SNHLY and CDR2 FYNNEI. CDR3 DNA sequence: TGTGCCAGCAGTGTTGAAGCGGGAGACTCGACAGATACGCAGTATTTT. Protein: CASSVEAGDSTDTQYF.

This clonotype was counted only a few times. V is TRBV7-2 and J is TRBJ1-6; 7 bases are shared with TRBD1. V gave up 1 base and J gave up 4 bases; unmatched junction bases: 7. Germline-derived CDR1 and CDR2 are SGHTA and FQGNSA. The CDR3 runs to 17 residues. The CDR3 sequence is CASSLVATGQYNSPLHF. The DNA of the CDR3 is TGTGCCAGCAGCTTAGTAGCCACGGGACAGTATAATTCACCCCTCCACTTT.